Below are 20 T cell receptor beta chains sequenced from a single sample in a study of blood T cell repertoires in COVID-19. Profiling relied on immunoSEQ multiplex PCR, and the TCRdb table lists in-frame clones only, not all of them. The sample contains 90,000 to 150,000 clones, more than 60% of which appear only once. Sequences were obtained from peripheral blood. The source of these receptors is a man between 65 and 85 years old with acute or convalescent COVID-19.

This clone was seen a few times. The V gene is TRBV24-1, the J gene TRBJ1-5; 8 nucleotides line up with TRBD1. The CDR3 loop spans 15 amino acids. CDR1 and CDR2 from the germline V gene are KGHDR and SFDVKD. V gave up 5 bases and J gave up 3 bases; unmatched junction bases: 5. The CDR3 nucleotides are TGTGCCACCAGTGCTTCAGGGGGCTTCAATCAGCCCCAGCATTTT. It yields the protein CATSASGGFNQPQHF.

The rearrangement joins TRBV29-1 to TRBJ2-2, with D unresolved. This CDR3 has 15 residues. Per germline, CDR1 SQVTM and CDR2 ANQGSEA. The germline V and J ends were trimmed by 0 bases and 1 base, with 9 bases remaining between them. The CDR3 loop reads CSVEDGRGNTGELFF. CDR3 in DNA: TGCAGCGTTGAAGATGGGCGTGGGAACACCGGGGAGCTGTTTTTT.

The chain carries TRBV19 and TRBJ2-3; D might be TRBD2 (6 bases). Per the germline V gene, CDR1 is LNHDA and CDR2 is SQIVND (reference sequence). V was trimmed by 3 bases and J by 2 bases, leaving 9 bases between them. The CDR3 is made up of 14 amino acids. The CDR3 DNA is TGTGCCAGTAGTATGGGAGGTTACACAGATACGCAGTATTTT. This gives the protein CASSMGGYTDTQYF.

CDR3 loop: CATEGQVPEAFF. CDR3 in DNA: TGTGCCACCGAGGGACAGGTCCCTGAAGCTTTCTTT. The genes are TRBV14 and TRBJ1-1; 8 positions agree with TRBD1. CDR3 length: 12 residues. CDR1 is SGHDN and CDR2 is FVKESK in the germline V gene. Losses at the gene ends were 10 bases for V and 6 bases for J; bases not matched to a gene: 7. The full variable domain, its missing parts supplied by reference TRBV14 and TRBJ1-1, is EAGVTQFPSHSVIEKGQTVTLRCDPISGHDNLYWYRRVMGKEIKFLLHFVKESKQDESGMPNNRFLAERTGGTYSTLKVQPAELEDSGVYFCATEGQVPEAFFGQGTRLTVV.

This sequence joins TRBV29-1 and TRBJ1-5, with D possibly being TRBD1 (6 bases). The germline V and J ends were trimmed by 0 bases and 4 bases, with 7 bases remaining between them. The CDR3 runs 13 residues. Germline CDR1 and CDR2: SQVTM and ANQGSEA. CDR3 nucleotides: TGCAGCGTTGAAGAAGACAGGAATCAGCCCCAGCATTTT. As protein: CSVEEDRNQPQHF.

In its sample, this clone was seen a few times. This chain links TRBV12-5 with TRBJ1-5; D remains unclear. The CDR3 covers 15 residues. Trimming pared 7 bases from V and 2 bases from J, leaving 15 bases between. Germline CDR1 and CDR2: LGHNT and FRNRAP. The CDR3 nucleotides are TGTGCTAGTGTACCGGGGAGTTCAGGCAATCAGCCCCAGCATTTT. Its protein product is CASVPGSSGNQPQHF. Drawing the rest from reference TRBV12-5 and TRBJ1-5, the complete variable domain is DARVTQTPRHKVTEMGQEVTMRCQPILGHNTVFWYRQTMMQGLELLAYFRNRAPLDDSGMPKDRFSAEMPDATLATLKIQPSEPRDSAVYFCASVPGSSGNQPQHFGDGTRLSIL.

The chain couples TRBV6-6 to TRBJ1-5, with D hard to call. This CDR3 comprises 13 residues. V was pared by 4 bases and J by 7 bases, with 11 bases between. The germline CDR1 and CDR2 sequences are MNHNY and SVGAGI (reference sequence). The CDR3 DNA is TGTGCCAGCAGTTTTACGCGGGAACAGCCCCAGCATTTT. This translates into CASSFTREQPQHF.

The chain recombines TRBV6-1 with TRBJ1-5, with 8 bases fitting TRBD1. This CDR3 spans 14 amino acids. The J segment lost 7 bases and the V segment lost 5 bases, leaving 7 bases of the junction unmatched. Germline V lookup: CDR1 MNHNS, CDR2 SASEGT. CDR3 DNA sequence: TGTGCCAGCAGTCCCCCAGGGGGCGTGCAGCCCCAGCATTTT. It codes for CASSPPGGVQPQHF.

The chain has TRBV7-3 and TRBJ2-7; 7 nucleotides align to TRBD1. This CDR3 is built from 14 residues. Germline V gene data show CDR1 as SGHTA and CDR2 as FQGTGA. Losses at the gene ends were 4 bases for V and 3 bases for J; bases not matched to a gene: 6. CDR3: CASSSNPGGYEQYF. The CDR3 nucleotides are TGTGCCAGCAGCTCAAATCCAGGGGGCTACGAGCAGTACTTC.

This clone was counted a single time. The chain carries TRBV27 and TRBJ1-2; a possible D gene is TRBD1 (5 bases). Deletions cut 2 bases from V and 3 bases from J, with 10 bases between. Germline V gene sequence: CDR1 MNHEY, CDR2 SMNVEV (reference sequence). This CDR3 has 14 amino acids. The CDR3 nucleotides read TGTGCCAGCAGTTTAAAGAAGGGGTACTATGGCTACACCTTC. This translates into CASSLKKGYYGYTF.

The chain links TRBV27 to TRBJ2-3; 8 bases are a match to TRBD2. Trimming removed 10 bases from V and 3 bases from J; junction bases left unmatched: 9. Germline V gene sequence: CDR1 MNHEY, CDR2 SMNVEV (reference sequence). This CDR3 comprises 14 residues. The CDR3 coding sequence is TGTGCCACCTCAGAGCGGGGGCCTACAGATACGCAGTATTTT. Protein sequence: CATSERGPTDTQYF.

The chain has TRBV7-8 and TRBJ1-4, with unresolved D. V was clipped by 5 bases and J by 2 bases, with 15 bases between them. This CDR3 is built from 16 residues. CDR1 and CDR2 (germline): SGHVS, FQNEAQ. CDR3 amino acids: CASSQFAGNTNEKLFF. CDR3 nucleotide sequence: TGTGCCAGCAGCCAATTCGCGGGAAACACTAATGAAAAACTGTTTTTT.

The rearrangement links TRBV5-6 to TRBJ1-5; D remains unclear. In germline, CDR1 is SGHDT, CDR2 YYEEEE. The V gene lost 1 base and the J gene lost 2 bases, with 13 bases spanning the gap. CDR3 length equals 16 residues. CDR3 residues: CASSLYYIGGNQPQHF. The CDR3 DNA reads as TGTGCCAGCAGCTTGTACTATATTGGTGGCAATCAGCCCCAGCATTTT.

The chain links TRBV19 to TRBJ1-3, with D maybe TRBD1 (5 bases). CDR1 and CDR2 (germline): LNHDA, SQIVND (reference sequence). This CDR3 is 13 amino acids long. Trimming stripped 8 bases from V and 3 bases from J, with 11 bases between. This CDR3 reads CASSDTSGNTIYF. CDR3 sequence (DNA): TGTGCCAGTTCGGACACGAGTGGAAACACCATATATTTT. Looking up the rest from reference TRBV19 and TRBJ1-3 gives the full variable domain: DGGITQSPKYLFRKEGQNVTLSCEQNLNHDAMYWYRQDPGQGLRLIYYSQIVNDFQKGDIAEGYSVSREKKESFPLTVTSAQKNPTAFYLCASSDTSGNTIYFGEGSWLTVV.

This chain joins TRBV7-3 and TRBJ2-5; TRBD2 aligns across 8 bases. V trimming: 1 base; J trimming: 4 bases; junction bases outside the gene matches: 2. The CDR3 is made up of 14 amino acids. The V gene's germline CDR1 is SGHTA and CDR2 FQGTGA. The CDR3 nucleotides are TGTGCCAGCAGCTTAAACGGGAGGGGAGAGACCCAGTACTTC. It yields the protein CASSLNGRGETQYF.

V is TRBV5-8 and J is TRBJ1-3; unclear D gene. The CDR3 contains 14 residues. V was shortened by 4 bases and J by 2 bases, with 10 bases between the two germline ends. CDR1 SGHTS and CDR2 YDEGEE come from the germline V gene. CDR3 nucleotide sequence: TGTGCCAGCAGCCTCGGGAGGGCTGGAAACACCATATATTTT. It is translated as CASSLGRAGNTIYF.

This clone was seen only once. This chain uses TRBV4-1 with TRBJ1-2; D possibly corresponds to TRBD1 (5 bases). V was clipped by 4 bases and J by 2 bases, with 11 bases between them. The CDR3 length is 14 residues. CDR1 and CDR2 (germline): MGHRA, YSYEKL. CDR3 in amino acids: CASSPLPGNYGYTF. Written as DNA, the CDR3 is TGCGCCAGCAGCCCCCTCCCAGGGAACTATGGCTACACCTTC.

V usage is TRBV12-3 or TRBV12-4 and J usage is TRBJ2-7, with TRBD2 matching 8 bases. There are 13 residues in the CDR3. V was clipped by 5 bases and J by 3 bases; unmatched bases: 3. CDR3 residues: CASSLGGGYEQYF. CDR3 in DNA: TGTGCCAGCAGTCTCGGGGGGGGCTACGAGCAGTACTTC.

V usage is TRBV5-8 and J usage is TRBJ1-5, with 9 bases matching TRBD1. This CDR3 comprises 15 residues. In germline, CDR1 is SGHTS, CDR2 YDEGEE. V lost 3 bases to trimming and J lost 2 bases; unmatched junction nucleotides: 3. Here the CDR3 DNA reads TGTGCCAGCAGCTCCGGGACAGGGCGCAATCAGCCCCAGCATTTT. This encodes CASSSGTGRNQPQHF.

The genes are TRBV5-8 and TRBJ2-3; TRBD2 aligns across 8 bases. This CDR3 region has 16 residues. Germline-derived CDR1 and CDR2 are SGHTS and YDEGEE. Trimming cost V 2 bases and J 5 bases; bases outside gene matches: 10. The CDR3 DNA follows: TGTGCCAGCAGCTTTGGGGTAGCGGGGTCTATAGATACGCAGTATTTT. It encodes CASSFGVAGSIDTQYF.